Listed below are T cell receptor beta chains from one sample, sequenced in a study of T-cell memory formation after mild COVID-19. TCRdb re-analysed the 5' RACE reads in MiXCR, keeping a single row per CDR3 protein. The sample records some 130,000 distinct CDR3 sequences, 15% to 20% being singletons. Sequenced: PBMCs or a T cell subset sorted from them (not recorded which). The receptors were sampled from an adult woman who had mild COVID-19 (a few samples of this study predate the infection). Cell type and time point are not known. Both conserved end residues are part of each CDR3. D genes are given only for firm matches. Clone size is shown for a subset of rows, as once, few, many or a class of expanded clone.

j_gene: TRBJ1-5; v_gene: TRBV20-1; d_gene: .; abundance: .; CDR3nt: TGCAGTGCTAGGGGGGACGGACCCTTCAATCAGCCCCAGCATTTT; CDR3aa: CSARGDGPFNQPQHF
j_gene: TRBJ2-2; v_gene: TRBV20-1; d_gene: TRBD1; abundance: .; CDR3nt: TGCAGTGCTAGAGATGGGACAGGGAGAAACACCGGGGAGCTGTTTTTT; CDR3aa: CSARDGTGRNTGELFF
j_gene: TRBJ2-7; v_gene: TRBV3-1; d_gene: .; abundance: .; CDR3nt: TGTGCCAGCAGCCAAGAGTCTAGCCTAAACCCCTACGAGCAGTACTTC; CDR3aa: CASSQESSLNPYEQYF
j_gene: TRBJ2-3; v_gene: TRBV4-3; d_gene: .; abundance: few; CDR3nt: TGCGCCAGCAGCCAAGATCTAACAGGGCGGGCAGATACGCAGTATTTT; CDR3aa: CASSQDLTGRADTQYF
j_gene: TRBJ2-7; v_gene: TRBV30; d_gene: TRBD2; abundance: few; CDR3nt: TGTGCCTGGAGCGGGACTAGCGGGGGGGCCTACGAGCAGTACTTC; CDR3aa: CAWSGTSGGAYEQYF
j_gene: TRBJ2-1; v_gene: TRBV5-6; d_gene: .; abundance: .; CDR3nt: TGTGCCAGCAGCTCGGAATCCGACTACAATGAGCAGTTCTTC; CDR3aa: CASSSESDYNEQFF
j_gene: TRBJ2-3; v_gene: TRBV7-2; d_gene: .; abundance: .; CDR3nt: TGTGCCAGCAGCTTAGAAACAGCTAGCACAGATACGCAGTATTTT; CDR3aa: CASSLETASTDTQYF
j_gene: TRBJ2-5; v_gene: TRBV7-2; d_gene: TRBD2; abundance: .; CDR3nt: TGTGCCAGCAGTTCTACTCCCCGACTAGCGGGGAAAGAGACCCAGTACTTC; CDR3aa: CASSSTPRLAGKETQYF
j_gene: TRBJ2-7; v_gene: TRBV18; d_gene: .; abundance: few; CDR3nt: TGTGCCAGCTCATCGCCGGGGTTGGGGCAATACGAGCAGTACTTC; CDR3aa: CASSSPGLGQYEQYF
j_gene: TRBJ1-2; v_gene: TRBV6-6; d_gene: TRBD1; abundance: .; CDR3nt: TGTGCCAGCAGTTACCCCCAGGGACAGGGACTGAACTATGGCTACACCTTC; CDR3aa: CASSYPQGQGLNYGYTF
j_gene: TRBJ2-7; v_gene: TRBV24-1; d_gene: TRBD1; abundance: .; CDR3nt: TGTGCCACCAGTGATCCGGGACAGGGGGCTTACGAGCAGTACTTC; CDR3aa: CATSDPGQGAYEQYF
j_gene: TRBJ2-7; v_gene: TRBV24-1; d_gene: TRBD2; abundance: .; CDR3nt: TGTGCCACCAGTGATCCCGCCGGGACTAGCGGGAGTAACGAGCAGTACTTC; CDR3aa: CATSDPAGTSGSNEQYF
j_gene: TRBJ2-4; v_gene: TRBV5-1; d_gene: TRBD1; abundance: few; CDR3nt: TGCGCCAGCAGCACCGGGACAGGGGCCCACAAAAACATTCAGTACTTC; CDR3aa: CASSTGTGAHKNIQYF
j_gene: TRBJ2-1; v_gene: TRBV6-5; d_gene: TRBD2; abundance: .; CDR3nt: TGTGCCAGCAGGCAAAAACTAGCGGGGGGGCTCGGTGAGCAGTTCTTC; CDR3aa: CASRQKLAGGLGEQFF
j_gene: TRBJ1-2; v_gene: TRBV15; d_gene: .; abundance: .; CDR3nt: TGTGCCACCAGCAGAGCTCTGAGATATGGCTACACCTTC; CDR3aa: CATSRALRYGYTF
j_gene: TRBJ2-1; v_gene: TRBV2; d_gene: .; abundance: .; CDR3nt: TGTGCCAGCAGTGAAAGCGGCAGCTCCTACAATGAGCAGTTCTTC; CDR3aa: CASSESGSSYNEQFF
j_gene: TRBJ1-5; v_gene: TRBV7-2; d_gene: .; abundance: few; CDR3nt: TGTGCCAGCAGCTTAATGGGGGCGGGGAGCAATCAGCCCCAGCATTTT; CDR3aa: CASSLMGAGSNQPQHF
j_gene: TRBJ2-5; v_gene: TRBV29-1; d_gene: .; abundance: few; CDR3nt: TGCAGCGTCGAATCGGACAGACTCCAAGAGACCCAGTACTTC; CDR3aa: CSVESDRLQETQYF
j_gene: TRBJ2-5; v_gene: TRBV12-3/TRBV12-4; d_gene: TRBD2; abundance: few; CDR3nt: TGTGCCAGCAGTGTAGCGGGAGGGCCGGGGACCCAGTACTTC; CDR3aa: CASSVAGGPGTQYF
j_gene: TRBJ1-2; v_gene: TRBV4-1; d_gene: .; abundance: many; CDR3nt: TGCGCCAGCAGCCAAGATTCAGCGATTAACTATGGCTACACCTTC; CDR3aa: CASSQDSAINYGYTF
j_gene: TRBJ2-1; v_gene: TRBV24-1; d_gene: .; abundance: many; CDR3nt: TGTGCCACCAGTGATTTACCGGACGACAATGAGCAGTTCTTC; CDR3aa: CATSDLPDDNEQFF
j_gene: TRBJ2-7; v_gene: TRBV6-2/TRBV6-3; d_gene: TRBD2; abundance: .; CDR3nt: TGTGCCAGCAGTTACCTACTAGCGGGAGGGCCGAACTACGAGCAGTACTTC; CDR3aa: CASSYLLAGGPNYEQYF
j_gene: TRBJ2-2; v_gene: TRBV2; d_gene: .; abundance: few; CDR3nt: TGTGCCAGCAGTGAAGAGATCGGGACCCGGTACACCGGGGAGCTGTTTTTT; CDR3aa: CASSEEIGTRYTGELFF
j_gene: TRBJ2-1; v_gene: TRBV29-1; d_gene: TRBD2; abundance: .; CDR3nt: TGCAGCGTTGAAGCCCTACTACTAGCGGGAAGGGAGTTCTTC; CDR3aa: CSVEALLLAGREFF
j_gene: TRBJ2-3; v_gene: TRBV12-3/TRBV12-4; d_gene: .; abundance: few; CDR3nt: TGTGCCAGTCGGGGTGCAGATACGCAGTATTTT; CDR3aa: CASRGADTQYF
j_gene: TRBJ2-1; v_gene: TRBV9; d_gene: TRBD2; abundance: .; CDR3nt: TGTGCCAGCAGCGCGAGCGGGGGGGCGGTTGAGCAGTTCTTC; CDR3aa: CASSASGGAVEQFF
j_gene: TRBJ2-1; v_gene: TRBV5-1; d_gene: TRBD2; abundance: .; CDR3nt: TGCGCCAGCAGCCCCGGGACTAGCCGGAGTAACGAGCAGTTCTTC; CDR3aa: CASSPGTSRSNEQFF
j_gene: TRBJ2-7; v_gene: TRBV24-1; d_gene: .; abundance: few; CDR3nt: TGTGCCACCAGTGATTCCGATCCGAGGAGCTCCTACGAGCAGTACTTC; CDR3aa: CATSDSDPRSSYEQYF
j_gene: TRBJ2-7; v_gene: TRBV5-6; d_gene: TRBD1; abundance: few; CDR3nt: TGTGCCAGCAGTTTTACAGGGGCCTCCCCCTACGAGCAGTACTTC; CDR3aa: CASSFTGASPYEQYF
j_gene: TRBJ2-5; v_gene: TRBV7-9; d_gene: TRBD1; abundance: few; CDR3nt: TGTGCCAGCAGCTTCGGAAGACAGGGGCTTCAAGAGACCCAGTACTTC; CDR3aa: CASSFGRQGLQETQYF
j_gene: TRBJ2-7; v_gene: TRBV7-9; d_gene: .; abundance: .; CDR3nt: TGTGCCAGCAGCTCAATCAGGGGCACCTCCTACGAGCAGTACTTC; CDR3aa: CASSSIRGTSYEQYF
j_gene: TRBJ2-7; v_gene: TRBV7-9; d_gene: TRBD1; abundance: .; CDR3nt: TGTGCCAGCAGCTTAGAAGCGACAGGGGCCTACGAGCAGTACTTC; CDR3aa: CASSLEATGAYEQYF
j_gene: TRBJ2-7; v_gene: TRBV19; d_gene: .; abundance: .; CDR3nt: TGTGCCAGTAGTATAGGACCTTACGAGCAGTACTTC; CDR3aa: CASSIGPYEQYF
j_gene: TRBJ2-1; v_gene: TRBV20-1; d_gene: .; abundance: few; CDR3nt: TGCAGTGCTAGAGATCCGAGACTAGAAGTTTACAATGAGCAGTTCTTC; CDR3aa: CSARDPRLEVYNEQFF
j_gene: TRBJ1-2; v_gene: TRBV29-1; d_gene: TRBD1; abundance: .; CDR3nt: TGCAGCGTTGGGCCCCCAGGGGGGCTTAACTATGGCTACACCTTC; CDR3aa: CSVGPPGGLNYGYTF
j_gene: TRBJ2-1; v_gene: TRBV7-9; d_gene: .; abundance: few; CDR3nt: TGTGCCAGCAGCTTCGCCGGACTGAGAAATGAGCAGTTCTTC; CDR3aa: CASSFAGLRNEQFF
j_gene: TRBJ2-1; v_gene: TRBV24-1; d_gene: .; abundance: .; CDR3nt: TGTGCCACCAGTGGGTCTGCGGTGAGGGAGCAGTTCTTC; CDR3aa: CATSGSAVREQFF
j_gene: TRBJ1-2; v_gene: TRBV5-1; d_gene: TRBD1; abundance: few; CDR3nt: TGCGCCAGCAGCATGGACAGGGTGGACGGCGGCTACACCTTC; CDR3aa: CASSMDRVDGGYTF
j_gene: TRBJ2-1; v_gene: TRBV24-1; d_gene: TRBD1; abundance: many; CDR3nt: TGTGCCACCAGTGATTTGCCCGGGGACAGGTCCTACAATGAGCAGTTCTTC; CDR3aa: CATSDLPGDRSYNEQFF
j_gene: TRBJ1-1; v_gene: TRBV7-6; d_gene: .; abundance: few; CDR3nt: TGTGCCAGCAGCCCGTCTCTCGGGAAAGGGACTGAAGCTTTCTTT; CDR3aa: CASSPSLGKGTEAFF
j_gene: TRBJ2-2; v_gene: TRBV10-3; d_gene: .; abundance: .; CDR3nt: TGTGCCATCAGTGAGAGTCCTGGGAACACCGGGGAGCTGTTTTTT; CDR3aa: CAISESPGNTGELFF
j_gene: TRBJ2-7; v_gene: TRBV6-5; d_gene: .; abundance: few; CDR3nt: TGTGCCAGCAGTTACTCGATCAGGGGGACTGGCGAGCAGTACTTC; CDR3aa: CASSYSIRGTGEQYF
j_gene: TRBJ1-1; v_gene: TRBV7-9; d_gene: .; abundance: .; CDR3nt: TGTGCCAGCAGCTCCCGGTGGGTAGGACGGAAAAACACTGAAGCTTTCTTT; CDR3aa: CASSSRWVGRKNTEAFF
j_gene: TRBJ2-6; v_gene: TRBV5-1; d_gene: TRBD1; abundance: .; CDR3nt: TGCGCCAGCAGCTTGGAACAGGGGATAAACCTTCACTCTGGGGCCAACGTCCTGACTTTC; CDR3aa: CASSLEQGINLHSGANVLTF
j_gene: TRBJ2-3; v_gene: TRBV23-1; d_gene: .; abundance: .; CDR3nt: TGCGCCAGCAGTCAATCAGAAGGCACAGATACGCAGTATTTT; CDR3aa: CASSQSEGTDTQYF
j_gene: TRBJ2-5; v_gene: TRBV7-2; d_gene: TRBD2; abundance: few; CDR3nt: TGTGCCAGCAGCTTAAGCCCCGGGAGGGGGATCGGGGAAGAGACCCAGTACTTC; CDR3aa: CASSLSPGRGIGEETQYF
j_gene: TRBJ2-7; v_gene: TRBV4-1; d_gene: TRBD1; abundance: few; CDR3nt: TGCGCCAGCAGCCAAGAGGGACAGGGTGCCTACGAGCAGTACTTC; CDR3aa: CASSQEGQGAYEQYF
j_gene: TRBJ1-1; v_gene: TRBV5-1; d_gene: .; abundance: .; CDR3nt: TGCGCCAGCAGGTCCAAGACAGGCTCTAACACTGAAGCTTTCTTT; CDR3aa: CASRSKTGSNTEAFF
j_gene: TRBJ2-6; v_gene: TRBV14; d_gene: .; abundance: .; CDR3nt: TGTGCCAGCAGCCAACCCTTACTAAGCTCTGGGGCCAACGTCCTGACTTTC; CDR3aa: CASSQPLLSSGANVLTF
j_gene: TRBJ1-1; v_gene: TRBV5-5; d_gene: .; abundance: .; CDR3nt: TGTGCCAGCAGCCCGCGGTACAGGGAAGCTGAAGCTTTCTTT; CDR3aa: CASSPRYREAEAFF
j_gene: TRBJ2-3; v_gene: TRBV7-9; d_gene: TRBD2; abundance: once; CDR3nt: TGTGCCAGCAGCTCATGGGACTACACAGATACGCAGTATTTT; CDR3aa: CASSSWDYTDTQYF
j_gene: TRBJ2-7; v_gene: TRBV4-3; d_gene: .; abundance: .; CDR3nt: TGCGCCAGCAGCCCCTCTAGCAGGTCCTACGAGCAGTACTTC; CDR3aa: CASSPSSRSYEQYF
j_gene: TRBJ1-1; v_gene: TRBV5-5; d_gene: TRBD1; abundance: few; CDR3nt: TGTGCCAGCAGCTTATACTCCGGACAGGGGAGGGATGAAGCTTTCTTT; CDR3aa: CASSLYSGQGRDEAFF
j_gene: TRBJ2-7; v_gene: TRBV27; d_gene: TRBD1; abundance: .; CDR3nt: TGTGCCAGCAGTTTGGGACAGTTCTACGAGCAGTACTTC; CDR3aa: CASSLGQFYEQYF
j_gene: TRBJ2-1; v_gene: TRBV14; d_gene: .; abundance: .; CDR3nt: TGTGCCAGCAGCCAATCGGCAGGAAATCCCTACAATGAGCAGTTCTTC; CDR3aa: CASSQSAGNPYNEQFF